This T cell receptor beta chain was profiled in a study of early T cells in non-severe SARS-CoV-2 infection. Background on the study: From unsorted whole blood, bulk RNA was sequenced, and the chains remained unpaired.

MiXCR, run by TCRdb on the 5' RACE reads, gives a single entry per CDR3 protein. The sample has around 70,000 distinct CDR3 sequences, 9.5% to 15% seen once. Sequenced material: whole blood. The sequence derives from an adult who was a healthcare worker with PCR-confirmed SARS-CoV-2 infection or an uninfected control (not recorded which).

The CDR3 nucleotides are TGTGCCAGCTCACCCATCCCAGGGAGGAACACTGAAGCTTTCTTT. It specifies CASSPIPGRNTEAFF. The rearrangement uses TRBV18 and TRBJ1-1, with D maybe TRBD1 (5 bases). There are 15 residues in the CDR3. The ends were cut back, 3 bases at V and 1 base at J, with 12 bases in the middle. Looked up from germline, CDR1 is KGHSH and CDR2 is LQKENI.